A single sample gave rise to the 13 T cell receptor beta chains below, sequenced in a study of shared clonotypes between healthy human individuals. TCRdb's table, derived via immunoSEQ multiplex PCR, lists solely in-frame clones and lacks some. Among 2 million to 2.5 million clones listed, approximately 93% were seen once. The sample taken for sequencing was naive CD4+ T cells from PBMCs. Described subset: CD45RA+ positively selected. The receptors stem from a man between 18 and 29 years old in good health. Some clones in this sample may be carry-over from other donors' samples.

The gene calls are TRBV28 and TRBJ1-2; 7 bases are a match to TRBD1. The V gene end was trimmed by 5 bases and the J gene end by 5 bases; junction bases not matched to a gene: 8. Germline CDR1 MDHEN, CDR2 SYDVKM. The CDR3 covers 14 residues. The CDR3 DNA reads as TGTGCCAGCAGTGCAGGGGGGCAAGTTTATGGCTACACCTTC. Its protein product is CASSAGGQVYGYTF.

This chain links TRBV6-1 with TRBJ2-7; D is tentatively TRBD1 or TRBD2 (6 bases each). The CDR3 totals 14 residues. The V end was cut by 4 bases, the J end by 4 bases, with 14 bases between. Germline assignment: CDR1 MNHNS and CDR2 SASEGT. As DNA, the CDR3 is TGTGCCAGCAGTGCCCCCGGGGGCCTATACGAGCAGTACTTC. Translation gives CASSAPGGLYEQYF.

The chain joins TRBV5-1 to TRBJ2-1; possibly TRBD1 or TRBD2 for D (5 bases each). V dropped 6 bases and J dropped 9 bases, with 28 bases sitting between them. This CDR3 comprises 17 residues. The germline V gene encodes CDR1 SGHRS and CDR2 YFSETQ. The CDR3, as DNA: TGCGCCAGCATGGGACCTGTAAGCGGACAAGGAGTTCGTGAGCAGTTCTTC. Protein: CASMGPVSGQGVREQFF.

The chain joins TRBV4-2 to TRBJ2-1; TRBD1 aligns across 8 bases. With 4 bases clipped from V and 1 base from J, the junction kept 6 bases outside the gene matches. Germline assignment: CDR1 LGHNA and CDR2 YNFKEQ. This CDR3 is 16 amino acids long. In DNA, the CDR3 is TGTGCCAGCAGCCGCGACCGGGACAGGTCCTACAATGAGCAGTTCTTC. Translation gives CASSRDRDRSYNEQFF.

V usage is TRBV2 and J usage is TRBJ2-7, with D tentatively TRBD1 or TRBD2 (5 bases each). This CDR3 region has 13 residues. CDR1 is SNHLY and CDR2 is FYNNEI in the germline V gene. V shed 5 bases and J shed 1 base, with 9 bases lying between them. In nucleotides, the CDR3 is TGTGCCAGCAGTCCCGGGACGTCCTACGAGCAGTACTTC. It codes for CASSPGTSYEQYF.

J is TRBJ1-5 and V is TRBV19, with D unclear. The CDR3 loop spans 15 amino acids. Germline CDR1 reads LNHDA; CDR2 reads SQIVND (reference sequence). The ends were cut back, 3 bases at V and 4 bases at J, with 13 bases in the middle. The CDR3 sequence is CASSMMRVSNQPQHF. DNA of the CDR3: TGTGCCAGTAGTATGATGAGGGTTTCGAATCAGCCCCAGCATTTT.

The gene calls are TRBV10-3 and TRBJ2-3, with 11 bases that match TRBD2. The CDR3 is made up of 16 amino acids. The germline V gene has CDR1 ENHRY and CDR2 SYGVKD. V lost 8 bases and J lost 3; bases outside the gene matches: 10. The DNA for the CDR3 is TGTGCCATCTCCCCAGGACTAGCGGGTGGAACAGATACGCAGTATTTT. Translating gives CAISPGLAGGTDTQYF.

A note on this clone: Other DNA variants within this sample encode the same CDR3. The CDR3 DNA reads as TGTGCCTGGAGTCAGGGTTATCAGCCCCAGCATTTT. Protein product: CAWSQGYQPQHF. The chain employs TRBV30 and TRBJ1-5; D might be TRBD1 (5 bases). V was cut by 2 bases and J by 5 bases, with 7 bases left in between. CDR1 is GTSNPN and CDR2 is SVGIG in the germline V gene (reference sequence). This CDR3 comprises 12 residues.

J is TRBJ2-1 and V is TRBV15; no clear D. Germline values: CDR1 LNHNV, CDR2 YYDKDF (reference sequence). V was pared by 0 bases and J by 8 bases, with 11 bases between. The CDR3 is made up of 14 amino acids. The CDR3 DNA reads as TGTGCCACCAGCAGAGAAATAGCTGTCTATGAGCAGTTCTTC. Encoded protein: CATSREIAVYEQFF.

This rearrangement joins TRBV9 to TRBJ2-1, with 7 bases fitting TRBD1. Germline CDR1 and CDR2: SGDLS and YYNGEE. The V gene end was trimmed by 0 bases and the J gene end by 2 bases; junction bases not matched to a gene: 5. CDR3 size: 16 residues. The CDR3 region is CASSVGVQGAYNEQFF. CDR3 in DNA: TGTGCCAGCAGCGTAGGAGTCCAGGGGGCCTACAATGAGCAGTTCTTC. Full variable domain (remainder filled in from reference TRBV9 and TRBJ2-1): DSGVTQTPKHLITATGQRVTLRCSPRSGDLSVYWYQQSLDQGLQFLIQYYNGEERAKGNILERFSAQQFPDLHSELNLSSLELGDSALYFCASSVGVQGAYNEQFFGPGTRLTVL.

The rearrangement links TRBV5-1 to TRBJ1-1, with a tentative D call TRBD1 (5 bases). Trimming left V 3 bases short and J 4 bases short, with 13 bases between. Germline lookup yields CDR1 SGHRS and CDR2 YFSETQ. This CDR3 contains 14 residues. In DNA form, the CDR3 reads TGCGCCAGCAGCTGGGAAGGGGACGGCACTGAAGCTTTCTTT. This encodes CASSWEGDGTEAFF.

V is TRBV7-9 and J is TRBJ1-4, with unresolved D. The CDR3 totals 13 residues. Trimming took 1 base from V and 9 from J, leaving 9 bases between them. The germline gives CDR1 SEHNR, CDR2 FQNEAQ (reference sequence). The CDR3 here is CASSLVAAQKLFF. The CDR3 DNA follows: TGTGCCAGCAGCTTAGTGGCAGCCCAAAAACTGTTTTTT.

The chain carries TRBV2 and TRBJ2-2; D might be TRBD2 (5 bases). V was trimmed by 8 bases and J by 0 bases, leaving 13 bases between them. Germline CDR1 SNHLY, CDR2 FYNNEI. This CDR3 has 15 residues. The CDR3 region has the DNA TGTGCCAGCGACCGCGTAGCGACGAACACCGGGGAGCTGTTTTTT. Protein product: CASDRVATNTGELFF. Complete variable domain (other parts from reference TRBV2 and TRBJ2-2): EPEVTQTPSHQVTQMGQEVILRCVPISNHLYFYWYRQILGQKVEFLVSFYNNEISEKSEIFDDQFSVERPDGSNFTLKIRSTKLEDSAMYFCASDRVATNTGELFFGEGSRLTVL.